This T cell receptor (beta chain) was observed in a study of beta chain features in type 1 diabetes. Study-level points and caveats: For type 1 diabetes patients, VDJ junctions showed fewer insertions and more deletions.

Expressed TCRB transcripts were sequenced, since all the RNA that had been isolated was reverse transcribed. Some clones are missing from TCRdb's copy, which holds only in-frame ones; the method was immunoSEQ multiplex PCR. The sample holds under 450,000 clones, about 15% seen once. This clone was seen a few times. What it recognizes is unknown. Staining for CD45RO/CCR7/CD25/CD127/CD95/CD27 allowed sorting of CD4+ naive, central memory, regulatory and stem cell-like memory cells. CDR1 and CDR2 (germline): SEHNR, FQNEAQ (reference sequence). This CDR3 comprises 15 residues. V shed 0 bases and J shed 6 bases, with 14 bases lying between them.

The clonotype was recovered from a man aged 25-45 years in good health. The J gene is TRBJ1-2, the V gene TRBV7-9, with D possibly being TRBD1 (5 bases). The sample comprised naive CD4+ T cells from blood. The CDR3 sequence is CASSLARGGMNGYTF. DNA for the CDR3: TGTGCCAGCAGCTTAGCCCGCGGGGGAATGAATGGCTACACCTTC.